In this sample, the clone carrying this T cell receptor (beta chain) turned up a few times. Here immunoSEQ multiplex PCR was the method, and the copy in TCRdb shows in-frame clones only, minus some. This repertoire shows some 50,000 clones, 83% found once; its top ten account for under 35%. This entry comes from a study of radiation and T cells in renal cell carcinoma. Time point in this sample: baseline pretreatment blood. Treatment denoted: 15 Gy SBRT to primary tumor, nephrectomy 4 weeks later. Blood was sampled at baseline, 2 weeks and 4 weeks after SBRT. The patient's renal cell carcinoma had clear cell pathology. The germline V gene has CDR1 ENHRY and CDR2 SYGVKD. Trimming stripped 4 bases from V and 8 bases from J, with 15 bases between. CDR3 length: 14 residues.

V is TRBV10-3 and J is TRBJ2-1; D assignment may be TRBD1 or TRBD2 (6 bases each). The source is a woman in her 70s with renal cell carcinoma. The specimen comprised blood, sampled from a patient whose treatment included radiotherapy and nephrectomy. CDR3 in amino acids: CAISGTGGQDEQFF. CDR3 nucleotide sequence: TGTGCCATCAGTGGCACTGGGGGGCAGGATGAGCAGTTCTTC.